The sequence of this T cell receptor (beta chain) was determined in a study of blood T cells in healthy people across ages (dated by TCRdb to the mid-2010s). Concerning the study at large: In model experiments, template switching captured about one uniquely barcoded TCR beta cDNA molecule for every two T cells. Age-related changes in TCR beta repertoire diversity were measured in the study by deep sequencing normalized with unique cDNA molecular identifiers. Donors were grouped into four age groups: young (average roughly 15 years), middle-aged (39), aged (about 60) and long-lived (less than 85). To avoid experimental bias, donors of different ages were distributed randomly across sequencing lanes. Two additional independent replicas of 1 million unique cDNA reads from the same blood draw were analyzed for two donors (one aged 18 to 30 and one aged 80 or older). Study-level results and caveats: Because profiling used bulk unsorted PBMCs, naive and antigen-experienced compartments could not be compared conclusively. The percentage of naive T cells measured by flow cytometry correlated strongly with observed TCR beta diversity. Because the CMV infection status of the donors was unknown, age-related changes in expanded clonotypes may potentially have been confounded. Estimates of total diversity based on one million sequenced T cells were considered lower bounds and underestimates. Observed TCR beta diversity per million T cells fell roughly linearly with age, and a significant reduction was already apparent by age around 44. Compared with the aged group, the long-lived group had more naive CD4+ T cells, fewer expanded clones and increased TCR diversity, suggesting age selection.

Receptor amplification or capture employed 5' RACE. The sequencer listed for this sample is Illumina HiSeq 2500. A second PCR of roughly 6 to 11 cycles was run with a J-beta primer mix and a sample-barcoded 5' primer. A unique molecular identifier was introduced onto each TCR beta cDNA molecule by a template-switch 5' adaptor carrying 12 random nucleotides. At least 3 million CDR3-containing paired-end reads were obtained from each sample. First-strand cDNA was synthesized from all RNA with the Mint cDNA synthesis kit, primed by a TRBC-specific oligonucleotide. Following uracil-DNA glycosylase treatment, a first 18-cycle PCR with universal primers M1SS and BC2_uni_R was performed on all cDNA. The authors' analysis ran thus. Each sample was normalized by randomly selecting 1 million high-quality reads, each carrying a distinct molecular identifier. Reads with shared molecular identifiers were discarded instead of being binned into consensus sequences. MiTCR, with a Q25 quality threshold and the strictest error-elimination algorithm, was used for CDR3 identification, clonotype clustering and error correction. A nonparametric unseen species model using Euler transformation provided a lower-bound estimate of total TCR beta diversity. Using fastp trimming at Q25 and MiXCR clonotype assembly, TCRdb reanalyzed the public sequencing data and kept in-frame beta chains. Each CDR3 protein appears once, grouped with its most common genes and DNA. The V and J calls come from TCRdb's annotation, not from the publication. Recorded for this sample are about 670,000 distinct CDR3 sequences; about 50% of them occurred a single time. The ten largest clones capture roughly 12% of the sample.

Looking up the germline V gene yields CDR1 SNHLY and CDR2 FYNNEI. The CDR3 spans 16 residues, from the cysteine through the phenylalanine. The only DNA kept is the CDR3, 48 bases in frame from the first base. The germline V and J ends show losses of 6 bases and 3 bases respectively, and no gene match explains 10 bases of the junction. The 35 to 40 donors, aged about 6 to 95 years, were systemically healthy Caucasian individuals from Russia. Roughly 10 milliliters of peripheral blood were collected from each donor into EDTA-treated Vacutainer tubes. Ficoll-Paque density-gradient centrifugation was used to isolate PBMCs, with at least 6.5 million per sample. Total RNA, at least 5 micrograms per sample, was extracted from PBMCs with Trizol reagent. For every donor, an aliquot of PBMCs went through flow cytometry to measure the percentages of naive CD45RAhigh/CD27high T cells. This clonotype occurred a few times. Its specific antigen is unknown. Base quality data are lacking; no much larger clone is found one base away.

The sequencing input was blood. This sequence originates from a woman older than 75 in good health. Recombination connected TRBV2 to TRBJ2-3, with 9 bases matching TRBD2. The CDR3 region has the sequence CASRRLAGAGTDTQYF. The nucleotides are TGTGCCAGCAGAAGGTTAGCGGGGGCCGGGACAGATACGCAGTATTTT.